The clone carrying this T cell receptor (beta chain) was seen a handful of times. The antigen is undetermined. Survey-level resolution applied to immunoSEQ assay v3.0. The protocol was immunoSEQ multiplex PCR, while the TCRdb copy is restricted to in-frame clones and leaves out a portion. The sample contains about 25,000 clones, 65% to 90% of which appear only once. This entry comes from a study of long-term antiretroviral therapy in people with HIV. Between the trimmed V and J ends, which lost 6 bases and 6 bases, there was a span of 14 bases. CDR1 and CDR2 (germline): MDHEN, SYDVKM. This CDR3 comprises 13 residues. Whole-study findings and limits: There were no data on ART adherence, viral resistance or therapy changes, a gap that limits inferences about post-ART repertoire changes.

V is TRBV28 and J is TRBJ1-2; possibly TRBD1 for D (6 bases). The sequence came from a man aged 45-65 years with HIV. The sequencing used unsorted PBMCs, collected 1.2 years after starting antiretroviral therapy. The CDR3 DNA follows: TGTGCCAGCAGCCCCGGGACATTTGATGGCTACACCTTC. As protein: CASSPGTFDGYTF.